The entry that follows covers one T cell receptor (beta chain) sequence. The CDR3 length is 14 residues. Germline V gene lookup returns CDR1 MDHEN and CDR2 SYDVKM. V lost 3 bases to trimming and J lost 1 base, with 8 bases between them. Specified treatment: randomized to nivolumab then ipilimumab (arm A) or the reverse (arm B). The sample is drawn from a study of sequential checkpoint blockade in melanoma. Measured with immunoSEQ multiplex PCR; TCRdb has only the in-frame clones, and not every one. The repertoire holds 20,000 or so clones, with 73% as singletons. V is TRBV28 and J is TRBJ2-3, with D hard to call. This clonotype was obtained from a human donor with melanoma. Sample: CD8+ T cells sorted from blood (inferred from file names), taken from a patient given nivolumab and ipilimumab in sequence. As DNA, the CDR3 is TGTGCCAGCAGTTTTCTTTCCGGCACAGATACGCAGTATTTT. Its protein product is CASSFLSGTDTQYF.